These 15 T cell receptor beta chains share one sample of origin, sequenced in a study of long-term antiretroviral therapy in people with HIV. The assay, immunoSEQ v3.0, was run at survey level. Assay: immunoSEQ multiplex PCR; the TCRdb copy retains only in-frame clones and omits some. The sample holds approximately 15,000 clones, roughly four fifths seen once. The sequenced sample was unsorted PBMCs, obtained 0.3 years after starting antiretroviral therapy. Receptor source: a young man with HIV.

The chain combines TRBV18 with TRBJ1-2; D is uncertain. The germline gives CDR1 KGHSH, CDR2 LQKENI. CDR3 length: 15 amino acids. Trimming pared 3 bases from V and 0 bases from J, leaving 11 bases between. The CDR3 DNA sequence: TGTGCCAGCTCACCCTCGGAGGGAACTAACTATGGCTACACCTTC. Its protein is CASSPSEGTNYGYTF.

The chain has TRBV18 and TRBJ2-7; D remains unclear. Trimming removed 2 bases at V and 2 bases at J, with 4 bases between. The germline gives CDR1 KGHSH, CDR2 LQKENI. This CDR3 has 12 amino acids. CDR3 sequence: CASSPGTYEQYF. CDR3 nucleotides: TGTGCCAGCTCACCAGGGACCTACGAGCAGTACTTC.

This clone is a singleton in its sample. V is TRBV13 and J is TRBJ1-1; tentative D call: TRBD1 (5 bases). Per the germline V gene, CDR1 is PRHDT and CDR2 is FYEKMQ (reference sequence). CDR3 length: 14 amino acids. Deletions cut 2 bases from V and 7 bases from J, with 14 bases between. CDR3 residues: CASSLRGADDEAFF. CDR3 nucleotide sequence: TGTGCCAGCAGCTTAAGGGGTGCCGACGATGAAGCTTTCTTT.

The chain recombines TRBV11-2 with TRBJ1-2; D unclear. Trimming removed 1 base at V and 4 bases at J, with 10 bases between. Germline CDR1 and CDR2: SGHAT and FQNNGV. CDR3 length equals 14 residues. The CDR3 coding sequence is TGTGCCAGCAGCTTAGGAGGGCTCGGCTATGGCTACACCTTC. Protein product: CASSLGGLGYGYTF. The variable domain in full, completed from reference TRBV11-2 and TRBJ1-2, reads EAGVAQSPRYKIIEKRQSVAFWCNPISGHATLYWYQQILGQGPKLLIQFQNNGVVDDSQLPKDRFSAERLKGVDSTLKIQPAKLEDSAVYLCASSLGGLGYGYTFGSGTRLTVV.

The J gene is TRBJ1-1, the V gene TRBV11-2; D not certain. CDR3 length: 14 amino acids. Per germline, CDR1 SGHAT and CDR2 FQNNGV. V lost 5 bases to trimming and J lost 5 bases, with 15 bases between them. CDR3: CASSPRVPWTEAFF. CDR3 coding DNA: TGTGCCAGCAGCCCACGGGTCCCTTGGACTGAAGCTTTCTTT. The whole variable domain, filled in from reference TRBV11-2 and TRBJ1-1, reads EAGVAQSPRYKIIEKRQSVAFWCNPISGHATLYWYQQILGQGPKLLIQFQNNGVVDDSQLPKDRFSAERLKGVDSTLKIQPAKLEDSAVYLCASSPRVPWTEAFFGQGTRLTVV.

This clone was recorded once. The chain uses TRBV28 and TRBJ2-5, with 8 bases identical to TRBD1. V lost 6 bases to trimming and J lost 1 base; unmatched junction nucleotides: 4. The CDR3 is 14 residues long. CDR1 is MDHEN and CDR2 is SYDVKM in the germline V gene. The CDR3 spells CASSRDRGQETQYF. DNA for the CDR3: TGTGCCAGCAGCCGCGACAGGGGCCAAGAGACCCAGTACTTC.

The rearrangement links TRBV4-1 to TRBJ2-7; D possibly corresponds to TRBD2 (6 bases). Per the germline V gene, CDR1 is MGHRA and CDR2 is YSYEKL. V gave up 0 bases and J gave up 2 bases, with 17 bases separating them. The CDR3 spans 17 residues. This CDR3 is CASSQDPGVRYTYEQYF. As DNA, the CDR3 is TGCGCCAGCAGCCAAGACCCGGGGGTTAGGTACACCTACGAGCAGTACTTC.

The chain joins TRBV30 to TRBJ1-6; D gene unclear. Germline assignment: CDR1 GTSNPN and CDR2 SVGIG (reference sequence). The CDR3 consists of 13 residues. Deletions cut 0 bases from V and 5 bases from J, with 5 bases between. The CDR3 reads CAWSVTDNSPLHF. CDR3 bases: TGTGCCTGGAGTGTGACCGATAATTCACCCCTCCACTTT.

The chain couples TRBV9 to TRBJ1-1; D gene uncertain. Deletions cut 3 bases from V and 3 bases from J, with 21 bases between. The CDR3 is 17 amino acids. In germline, CDR1 is SGDLS, CDR2 YYNGEE. The CDR3 region has the DNA TGTGCCAGCAGCGCCTCGGCCCTGAGGTCGGGTGACACTGAAGCTTTCTTT. It is translated as CASSASALRSGDTEAFF.

The chain combines TRBV10-3 with TRBJ1-1, with no clear D. The CDR3 has 13 amino acids. V gave up 2 bases and J gave up 7 bases, with 11 bases separating them. Germline V gives CDR1 ENHRY, CDR2 SYGVKD. This CDR3 reads CAISERNGDEAFF. The CDR3 DNA sequence: TGTGCCATCAGTGAGAGAAACGGCGATGAAGCTTTCTTT.

V usage is TRBV6-6 and J usage is TRBJ2-1; 8 nucleotides line up with TRBD2. The CDR3 has 15 residues. Per the germline V gene, CDR1 is MNHNY and CDR2 is SVGAGI (reference sequence). V gave up 8 bases and J gave up 8 bases; unmatched junction bases: 14. CDR3 bases: TGTGCCAGCTACAGTGCCCGGGGGGGTTTCGATGAGCAGTTCTTC. It codes for CASYSARGGFDEQFF.

A few counts support this clone. The V gene is TRBV5-4, the J gene TRBJ2-3; D unclear. V lost 2 bases and J lost 0, with 7 bases in between. This CDR3 has 14 residues. Germline CDR1 SGHNT, CDR2 YYREEE (reference sequence). CDR3 in DNA: TGTGCCAGCAGCTTTGGACCTAGCACAGATACGCAGTATTTT. It translates to CASSFGPSTDTQYF.

This clone was seen more than once but under ten times. The chain is built from TRBV5-1 and TRBJ1-5; 7 bases line up with TRBD1. The germline V gene has CDR1 SGHRS and CDR2 YFSETQ. The CDR3 is 15 amino acids. Trimming at V came to 2 bases and at J to 1 base, leaving 3 bases not matched to a gene. Here the CDR3 DNA reads TGCGCCAGCAGCTTAATGACAGGGAGCAATCAGCCCCAGCATTTT. Amino acid sequence: CASSLMTGSNQPQHF. The whole variable domain, filled in from reference TRBV5-1 and TRBJ1-5, reads KAGVTQTPRYLIKTRGQQVTLSCSPISGHRSVSWYQQTPGQGLQFLFEYFSETQRNKGNFPGRFSGRQFSNSRSEMNVSTLELGDSALYLCASSLMTGSNQPQHFGDGTRLSIL.

This clone has a handful of counts. Different DNA sequences within this sample yield the same CDR3. This chain joins TRBV6-5 and TRBJ1-1, with D maybe TRBD1 (5 bases). The V end was cut by 2 bases, the J end by 5 bases, with 6 bases between. This CDR3 has 12 residues. Germline CDR1 MNHEY, CDR2 SVGAGI. Here the CDR3 reads CASSYGGTEAFF. CDR3 bases: TGTGCCAGCAGTTACGGGGGAACTGAAGCTTTCTTT.

The chain recombines TRBV19 with TRBJ1-4; 10 nucleotides agree with TRBD1. The CDR3 runs to 16 residues. Trimming took 10 bases from V and 0 from J; bases not matched to a gene: 8. Germline-derived CDR1 and CDR2 are LNHDA and SQIVND (reference sequence). The CDR3 bases are TGTGCCACTCGTGGGACAGGGGCCCCAACTAATGAAAAACTGTTTTTT. Protein: CATRGTGAPTNEKLFF.